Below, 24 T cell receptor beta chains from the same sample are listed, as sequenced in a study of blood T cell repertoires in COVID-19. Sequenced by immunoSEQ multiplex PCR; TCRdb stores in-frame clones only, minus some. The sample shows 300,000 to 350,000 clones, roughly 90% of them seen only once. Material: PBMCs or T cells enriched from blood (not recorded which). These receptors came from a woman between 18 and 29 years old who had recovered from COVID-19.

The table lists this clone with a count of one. CDR3 nucleotides: TGTGCCAGCAGCTTAAGGGTAGGGGAGCCCCAGCATTTT. Translation gives CASSLRVGEPQHF. The gene calls are TRBV7-3 and TRBJ1-5; D may be TRBD1 (5 bases). V lost 1 base, J lost 8 bases, and 9 bases lay in between. The CDR3 has 13 residues. Per germline, CDR1 SGHTA and CDR2 FQGTGA.

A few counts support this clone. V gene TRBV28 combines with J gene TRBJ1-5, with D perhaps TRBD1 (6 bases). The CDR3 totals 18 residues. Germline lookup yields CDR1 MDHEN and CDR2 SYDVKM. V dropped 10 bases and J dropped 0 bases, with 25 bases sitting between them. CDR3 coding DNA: TGTGCCATCCAACCGGGGGCTCGGCGGGGGTATAGCAATCAGCCCCAGCATTTT. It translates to CAIQPGARRGYSNQPQHF.

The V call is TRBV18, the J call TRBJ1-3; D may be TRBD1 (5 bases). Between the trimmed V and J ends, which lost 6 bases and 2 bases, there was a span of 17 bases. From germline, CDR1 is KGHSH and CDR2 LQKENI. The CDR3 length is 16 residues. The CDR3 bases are TGTGCCAGCTCTGCAAGAAGTGGGGCGACTGGAAACACCATATATTTT. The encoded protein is CASSARSGATGNTIYF.

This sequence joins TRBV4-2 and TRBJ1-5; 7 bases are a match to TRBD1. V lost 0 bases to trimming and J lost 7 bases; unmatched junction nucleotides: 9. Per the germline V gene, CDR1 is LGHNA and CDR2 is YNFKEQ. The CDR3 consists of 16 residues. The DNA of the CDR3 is TGTGCCAGCAGCCAAGATAAGGCAGGGGGAGACCAGCCCCAGCATTTT. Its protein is CASSQDKAGGDQPQHF.

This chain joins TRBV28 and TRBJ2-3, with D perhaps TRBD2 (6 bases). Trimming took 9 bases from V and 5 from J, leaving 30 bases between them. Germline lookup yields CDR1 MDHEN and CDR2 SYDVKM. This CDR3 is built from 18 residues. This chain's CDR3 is CARRGGRDSSIRGDTQYF. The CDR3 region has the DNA TGTGCCAGACGTGGCGGGCGGGACTCCTCTATCCGCGGAGATACGCAGTATTTT.

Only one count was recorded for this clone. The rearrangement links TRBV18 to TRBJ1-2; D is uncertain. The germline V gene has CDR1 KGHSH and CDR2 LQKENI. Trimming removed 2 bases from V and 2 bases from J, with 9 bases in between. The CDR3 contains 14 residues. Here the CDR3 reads CASSPNSGNYGYTF. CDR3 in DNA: TGTGCCAGCTCACCAAACAGTGGAAACTATGGCTACACCTTC.

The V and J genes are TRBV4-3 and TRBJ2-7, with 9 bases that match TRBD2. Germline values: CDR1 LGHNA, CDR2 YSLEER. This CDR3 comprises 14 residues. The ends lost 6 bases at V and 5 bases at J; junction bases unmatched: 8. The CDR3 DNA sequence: TGCGCCAGCAGGGATAGCGGGGGAGGGGACGAGCAGTACTTC. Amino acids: CASRDSGGGDEQYF.

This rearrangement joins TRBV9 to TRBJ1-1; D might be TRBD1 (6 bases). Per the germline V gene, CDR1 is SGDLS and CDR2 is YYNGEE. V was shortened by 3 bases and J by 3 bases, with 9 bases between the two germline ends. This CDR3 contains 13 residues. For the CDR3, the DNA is TGTGCCAGCAGCGCCCAGGGGCACACTGAAGCTTTCTTT. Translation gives CASSAQGHTEAFF.

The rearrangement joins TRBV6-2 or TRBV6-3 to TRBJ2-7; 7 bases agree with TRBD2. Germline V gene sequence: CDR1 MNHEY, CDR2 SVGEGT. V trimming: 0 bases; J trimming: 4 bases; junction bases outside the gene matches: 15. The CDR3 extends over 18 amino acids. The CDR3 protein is CASSYSISGSSYPYEQYF. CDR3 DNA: TGTGCCAGCAGTTACTCGATTAGCGGGTCCTCGTACCCATACGAGCAGTACTTC.

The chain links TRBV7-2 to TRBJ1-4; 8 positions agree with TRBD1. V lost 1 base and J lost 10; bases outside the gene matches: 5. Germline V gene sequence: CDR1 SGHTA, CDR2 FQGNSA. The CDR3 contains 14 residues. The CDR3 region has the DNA TGTGCCAGCAGCTTAGGGACAGGGACTGGAAAACTGTTTTTT. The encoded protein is CASSLGTGTGKLFF. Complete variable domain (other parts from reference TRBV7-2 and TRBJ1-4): GAGVSQSPSNKVTEKGKDVELRCDPISGHTALYWYRQSLGQGLEFLIYFQGNSAPDKSGLPSDRFSAERTGGSVSTLTIQRTQQEDSAVYLCASSLGTGTGKLFFGSGTQLSVL.

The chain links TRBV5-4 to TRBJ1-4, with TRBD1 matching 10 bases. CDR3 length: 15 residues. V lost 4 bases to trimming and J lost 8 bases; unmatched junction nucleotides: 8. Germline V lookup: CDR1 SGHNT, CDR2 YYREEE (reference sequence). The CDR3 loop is CASSPTRDRGEKLFF. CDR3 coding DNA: TGTGCCAGCAGCCCGACGCGGGACAGGGGCGAAAAACTGTTTTTT.

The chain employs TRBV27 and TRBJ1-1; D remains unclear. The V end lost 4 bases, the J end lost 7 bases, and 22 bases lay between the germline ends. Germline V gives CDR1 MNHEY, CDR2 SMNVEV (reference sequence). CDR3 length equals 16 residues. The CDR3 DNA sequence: TGTGCCAGCAGTTCATCCCCCGGTGCAGGAAGGTATGAAGCTTTCTTT. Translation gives CASSSSPGAGRYEAFF.

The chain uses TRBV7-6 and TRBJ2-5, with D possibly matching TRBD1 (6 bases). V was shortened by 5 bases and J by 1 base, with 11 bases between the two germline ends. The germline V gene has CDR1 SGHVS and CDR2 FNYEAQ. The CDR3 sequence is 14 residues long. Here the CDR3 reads CASSQDRIQETQYF. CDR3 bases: TGTGCCAGCAGCCAGGACAGAATCCAAGAGACCCAGTACTTC.

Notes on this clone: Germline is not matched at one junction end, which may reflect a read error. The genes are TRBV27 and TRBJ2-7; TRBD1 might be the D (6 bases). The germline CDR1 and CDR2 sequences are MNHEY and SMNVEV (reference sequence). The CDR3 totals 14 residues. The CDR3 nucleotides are TGTGCCAGCAGTTTATTACAGGGCTCCCACGAGCAGTACTTC. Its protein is CASSLLQGSHEQYF.

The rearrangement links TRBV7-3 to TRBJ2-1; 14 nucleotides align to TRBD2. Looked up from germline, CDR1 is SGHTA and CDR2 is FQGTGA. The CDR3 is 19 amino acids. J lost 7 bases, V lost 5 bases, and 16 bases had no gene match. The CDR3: CASSDLGGTSGSFGNEQFF. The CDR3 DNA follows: TGTGCCAGCAGCGATTTGGGCGGGACTAGCGGGAGTTTTGGGAATGAGCAGTTCTTC.

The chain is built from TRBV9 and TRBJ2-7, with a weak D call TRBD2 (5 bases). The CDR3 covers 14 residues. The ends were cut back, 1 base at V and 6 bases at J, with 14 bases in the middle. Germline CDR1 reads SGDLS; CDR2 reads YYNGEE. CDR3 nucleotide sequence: TGTGCCAGCAGCGTATTAGGGAGTGCCTCCGAGCAGTACTTC. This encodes CASSVLGSASEQYF.

Written as DNA, the CDR3 is TGTGCCAGCAGTTATCGACAGGTGTACACCGGGGAGCTGTTTTTT. Amino acid sequence: CASSYRQVYTGELFF. V gene TRBV6-5 combines with J gene TRBJ2-2; TRBD1 might be the D (6 bases). The V gene lost 3 bases and the J gene lost 3 bases, with 11 bases spanning the gap. Germline V gene sequence: CDR1 MNHEY, CDR2 SVGAGI. CDR3 size: 15 residues.

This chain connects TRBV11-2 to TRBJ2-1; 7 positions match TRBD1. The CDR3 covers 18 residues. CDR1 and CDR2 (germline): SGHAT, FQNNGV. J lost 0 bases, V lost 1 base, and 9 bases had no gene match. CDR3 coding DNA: TGTGCCAGCAGCTTAGGCTGGGACAGCGCCCGCTCCTACAATGAGCAGTTCTTC. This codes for CASSLGWDSARSYNEQFF.

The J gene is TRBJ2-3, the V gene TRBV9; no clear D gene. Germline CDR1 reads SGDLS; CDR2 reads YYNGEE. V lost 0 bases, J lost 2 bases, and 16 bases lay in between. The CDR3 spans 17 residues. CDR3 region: CASSVGSGTVFTDTQYF. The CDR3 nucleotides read TGTGCCAGCAGCGTAGGGTCAGGCACCGTGTTCACAGATACGCAGTATTTT.

CDR3 bases: TGTGCCAGCACCGGTAGCCCCCCCGACAGGGGCGGCTACACCTTC. As protein: CASTGSPPDRGGYTF. This chain links TRBV28 with TRBJ1-2; 8 bases line up with TRBD1. Germline CDR1 is MDHEN and CDR2 is SYDVKM. There are 15 residues in the CDR3. V was pared by 7 bases and J by 8 bases, with 15 bases of the junction left unmatched.

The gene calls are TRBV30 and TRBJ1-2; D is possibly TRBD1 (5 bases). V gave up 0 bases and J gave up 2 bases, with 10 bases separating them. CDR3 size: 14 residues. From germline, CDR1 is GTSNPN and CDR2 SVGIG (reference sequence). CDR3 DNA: TGTGCCTGGAGTGTACGGAGACAGAACTATGGCTACACCTTC. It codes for CAWSVRRQNYGYTF.

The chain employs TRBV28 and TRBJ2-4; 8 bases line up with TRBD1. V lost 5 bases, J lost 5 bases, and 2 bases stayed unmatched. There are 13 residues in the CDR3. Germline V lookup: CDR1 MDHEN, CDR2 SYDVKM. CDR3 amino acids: CASSTTGENIQYF. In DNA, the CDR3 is TGTGCCAGCAGTACGACAGGGGAAAACATTCAGTACTTC.

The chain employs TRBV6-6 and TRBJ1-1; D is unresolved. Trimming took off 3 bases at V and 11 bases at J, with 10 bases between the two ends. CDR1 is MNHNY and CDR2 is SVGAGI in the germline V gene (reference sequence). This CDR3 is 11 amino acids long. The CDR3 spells CASSYLREAFF. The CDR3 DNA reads TGTGCCAGCAGTTATCTGAGGGAGGCTTTCTTT.

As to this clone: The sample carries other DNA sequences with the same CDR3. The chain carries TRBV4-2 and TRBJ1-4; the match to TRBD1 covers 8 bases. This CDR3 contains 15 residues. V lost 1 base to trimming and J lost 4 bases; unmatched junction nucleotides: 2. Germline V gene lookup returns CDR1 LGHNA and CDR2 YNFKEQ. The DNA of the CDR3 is TGTGCCAGCAGCCAAGGGACAGGGTTTAATGAAAAACTGTTTTTT. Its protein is CASSQGTGFNEKLFF.